This T cell receptor beta chain derives from a study of cytotoxic CD8 clonotypes in ibrutinib-treated CLL. Overall study: Following a median around twelve months of treatment, with a range of 6 to 36, response samples were taken.

This clone was counted many times. The antigen remains undetermined. The table came from immunoSEQ multiplex PCR; TCRdb's copy has only in-frame clones and leaves some out. The repertoire holds approximately 47,000 clones, with roughly three fifths as singletons. Overall study results and limits: Progressing patients had sampling times that differed from those of sustained-remission patients. Clonality was higher at ibrutinib response and returned toward baseline at progression. Relative to age-matched healthy donors, clonality at baseline was higher, and it tracked circulating CD8+ T-cell counts.

Germline loops: CDR1 SGHDT, CDR2 YYEEEE. The CDR3 covers 16 residues. Trimming pared 4 bases from V and 8 bases from J, leaving 24 bases between. Here the sequenced sample was PBMCs, taken after 24 months of ibrutinib treatment. The receptor comes from a human donor with chronic lymphocytic leukemia. V gene TRBV5-6 combines with J gene TRBJ1-2; weak D call: TRBD1 (5 bases). The CDR3 loop reads CASSTEGTLRVRGYTF. CDR3 coding DNA: TGTGCCAGCAGCACGGAAGGGACCCTCCGCGTACGGGGCTACACCTTC.